The present TCR beta chain was sequenced within a study of human T cells and chemical hapten exposure. A single record per CDR3 protein comes from TCRdb applying MiXCR to the 5' RACE reads. The table has fewer than 150,000 distinct CDR3 sequences, approximately 20% seen once. Researchers extracted total RNA from unfractionated whole blood. Details on this clonotype: The antigen remains undetermined.

Per the germline V gene, CDR1 is GTSNPN and CDR2 is SVGIG (reference sequence). J gave up 0 bases and V 4 bases, and 8 bases lay outside the gene matches. The length of the CDR3 is 16 residues. Study results and limitations: The number of TCRs over 1 in 1000 frequency stayed unchanged after DPC.

The TCR originated in a human donor in good health. This chain links TRBV30 with TRBJ2-4; TRBD2 matches 8 bases. This CDR3 is CAWNSGLALAKNIQYF. The CDR3 DNA reads as TGTGCCTGGAACTCAGGACTAGCCCTAGCCAAAAACATTCAGTACTTC.